This entry lists 24 T cell receptor beta chains sequenced from one sample in a study of T cell responses to AZD1222 COVID-19 vaccine. The method was immunoSEQ multiplex PCR; TCRdb's version includes in-frame clones alone and lacks a portion of them. The sample has 110,000 to 150,000 clones; under 95% are singletons. Sequencing used peripheral blood, obtained on day 0 of AZD1222 vaccination. Receptors were obtained from an adult in good health.

Only one count was recorded for this clone. CDR3 residues: CASSRLYEQYF. For the CDR3, the DNA is TGTGCCAGCAGCCGGCTCTACGAGCAGTACTTC. This sequence joins TRBV7-8 and TRBJ2-7, with D uncertain. Germline CDR1 SGHVS, CDR2 FQNEAQ. The CDR3 loop spans 11 amino acids. V shed 5 bases and J shed 3 bases, with 5 bases lying between them. Filled out from reference TRBV7-8 and TRBJ2-7, the complete variable domain reads GAGVSQSPRYKVAKRGQDVALRCDPISGHVSLFWYQQALGQGPEFLTYFQNEAQLDKSGLPSDRFFAERPEGSVSTLKIQRTQQEDSAVYLCASSRLYEQYFGPGTRLTVT.

This sequence joins TRBV6-4 and TRBJ1-6, with D uncertain. V lost 0 bases to trimming and J lost 9 bases, with 12 bases between them. Germline loops: CDR1 MRHNA, CDR2 SNTAGT. The CDR3 length is 15 residues. CDR3 loop: CASSDSPGGSSPLHF. The CDR3 bases are TGTGCCAGCAGTGACTCGCCGGGAGGGAGTTCACCCCTCCACTTT.

Regarding this clone: The same CDR3 is also encoded by other DNA sequences in this sample. The chain is built from TRBV15 and TRBJ1-5, with D unclear. The V end lost 1 base, the J end lost 2 bases, and 12 bases lay between the germline ends. The CDR3 consists of 16 residues. Germline V gene sequence: CDR1 LNHNV, CDR2 YYDKDF (reference sequence). The CDR3 region has the DNA TGTGCCACCAGCAGAGTTGGCGGACGGGGCAATCAGCCCCAGCATTTT. Its translation is CATSRVGGRGNQPQHF. Based on the CDR3 plus reference TRBV15 and TRBJ1-5, the full variable domain is DAMVIQNPRYQVTQFGKPVTLSCSQTLNHNVMYWYQQKSSQAPKLLFHYYDKDFNNEADTPDNFQSRRPNTSFCFLDIRSPGLGDTAMYLCATSRVGGRGNQPQHFGDGTRLSIL.

The chain uses TRBV10-3 and TRBJ1-6; D remains unclear. The CDR3 is 12 residues long. V gave up 2 bases and J gave up 7 bases, with 3 bases separating them. Per germline, CDR1 ENHRY and CDR2 SYGVKD. The DNA for the CDR3 is TGTGCCATCAGTGAGGGGAATTCACCCCTCCACTTT. Amino acids: CAISEGNSPLHF.

The rearrangement links TRBV30 to TRBJ1-2; TRBD1 aligns across 8 bases. V lost 2 bases to trimming and J lost 8 bases; unmatched junction nucleotides: 7. The CDR3 is 13 amino acids. Germline CDR1 is GTSNPN and CDR2 is SVGIG (reference sequence). CDR3 loop: CAWSSGQEGGYTF. The DNA for the CDR3 is TGTGCCTGGAGTTCGGGACAGGAAGGGGGCTACACCTTC.

The rearrangement links TRBV27 to TRBJ2-7; 7 bases map to TRBD1. CDR3 length equals 14 residues. V was pared by 6 bases and J by 4 bases, with 9 bases of the junction left unmatched. CDR1 MNHEY and CDR2 SMNVEV come from the germline V gene (reference sequence). CDR3 sequence (DNA): TGTGCCAGCAGGAAAGACAGGGAGATATACGAGCAGTACTTC. Its protein is CASRKDREIYEQYF.

The rearrangement uses TRBV9 and TRBJ1-2, with D tentatively TRBD1 (6 bases). Trimming took 3 bases from V and 5 from J, leaving 11 bases between them. The CDR3 contains 13 residues. The germline V gene encodes CDR1 SGDLS and CDR2 YYNGEE. CDR3 in amino acids: CASSDTGPYGYTF. Here the CDR3 DNA reads TGTGCCAGCAGCGACACAGGGCCTTATGGCTACACCTTC.

The rearrangement links TRBV5-5 to TRBJ1-5; D remains ambiguous. The CDR3 consists of 14 residues. Germline V gene sequence: CDR1 SGHKS, CDR2 YYEKEE (reference sequence). V lost 1 base and J 4 bases, leaving 9 bases between the germline ends. The CDR3 DNA reads as TGTGCCAGCAGCTTGCTCCCAGGAAATCAGCCCCAGCATTTT. Translation: CASSLLPGNQPQHF.

The rearrangement joins TRBV30 to TRBJ1-5; 9 bases are a match to TRBD1. Trimming cost V 0 bases and J 5 bases; bases outside gene matches: 2. This CDR3 has 14 amino acids. Germline V CDR1 and CDR2: GTSNPN, SVGIG (reference sequence). CDR3 sequence reads: CAWSVDRGYQPQHF. The CDR3 DNA reads TGTGCCTGGAGTGTAGACAGGGGGTATCAGCCCCAGCATTTT.

The V gene is TRBV7-8, the J gene TRBJ1-4, with D perhaps matching TRBD1 (5 bases). Trimming shortened V by 5 bases and J by 4 bases, and 14 bases separated the two germline ends. CDR3 length: 15 amino acids. Germline V CDR1 and CDR2: SGHVS, FQNEAQ. CDR3 bases: TGTGCCAGCAGCCCCCTCGGGGGGATTAATGAAAAACTGTTTTTT. The encoded protein is CASSPLGGINEKLFF.

The chain combines TRBV10-1 with TRBJ1-1; TRBD1 aligns across 7 bases. Trimming cost V 5 bases and J 5 bases; bases outside gene matches: 2. Per germline, CDR1 WNHNN and CDR2 SYGVQD (reference sequence). This CDR3 comprises 12 residues. This chain's CDR3 is CASSQQGTEAFF. In nucleotides, the CDR3 is TGCGCCAGCAGTCAACAGGGGACTGAAGCTTTCTTT.

The chain employs TRBV24-1 and TRBJ1-1; D might be TRBD1 (5 bases). The V gene's germline CDR1 is KGHDR and CDR2 SFDVKD. The CDR3 has 12 residues. V was cut by 4 bases and J by 7 bases, with 9 bases left in between. The CDR3 sequence is CATSEGLGEAFF. The CDR3 bases are TGTGCCACCAGTGAGGGACTGGGTGAAGCTTTCTTT.

The chain joins TRBV10-3 to TRBJ2-1, with TRBD2 matching over 11 bases. From germline, CDR1 is ENHRY and CDR2 SYGVKD. J was trimmed by 9 bases and V by 3 bases; bases with no gene match: 1. This CDR3 spans 13 amino acids. Here the CDR3 reads CAISEGTSGEQFF. CDR3 nucleotides: TGTGCCATCAGTGAAGGGACTAGCGGTGAGCAGTTCTTC.

The rearrangement joins TRBV10-1 to TRBJ1-1; D perhaps matches TRBD1 (5 bases). Germline loops: CDR1 WNHNN, CDR2 SYGVQD (reference sequence). The CDR3 is 14 amino acids. V lost 6 bases, J lost 1 base, and 12 bases lay in between. CDR3 nucleotide sequence: TGCGCCAGCAGATCAGGGTCGCGGAACACTGAAGCTTTCTTT. It encodes CASRSGSRNTEAFF.

This chain connects TRBV5-5 to TRBJ2-5; the match to TRBD2 covers 7 bases. This CDR3 is built from 14 residues. Germline CDR1 SGHKS, CDR2 YYEKEE (reference sequence). V trimming: 2 bases; J trimming: 4 bases; junction bases outside the gene matches: 5. The CDR3 nucleotides are TGTGCCAGCAGCTTCTCTAGCGGAGGAGAGACCCAGTACTTC. It encodes CASSFSSGGETQYF. The variable domain in full, with the rest retrieved from reference TRBV5-5 and TRBJ2-5, is DAGVTQSPTHLIKTRGQQVTLRCSPISGHKSVSWYQQVLGQGPQFIFQYYEKEERGRGNFPDRFSARQFPNYSSELNVNALLLGDSALYLCASSFSSGGETQYFGPGTRLLVL.

This clone was detected once. The chain combines TRBV24-1 with TRBJ2-7, with D perhaps TRBD2 (5 bases). The V end was cut by 0 bases, the J end by 6 bases, with 14 bases between. The CDR3 covers 15 residues. Germline V CDR1 and CDR2: KGHDR, SFDVKD. Here the CDR3 DNA reads TGTGCCACCAGTGATTTGCCGGCGAGGGCCGGCGAGCAGTACTTC. Protein sequence: CATSDLPARAGEQYF.

This clone was counted once. The chain has TRBV11-3 and TRBJ2-3, with TRBD2 matching 13 bases. The CDR3 runs to 16 residues. Losses at the gene ends were 4 bases for V and 2 bases for J; bases not matched to a gene: 3. Germline V gene lookup returns CDR1 SGHNT and CDR2 YENEEA. CDR3 in amino acids: CASSYGTSGTTDTQYF. As DNA, the CDR3 is TGTGCCAGCAGCTACGGGACTAGCGGGACCACAGATACGCAGTATTTT.

The genes are TRBV28 and TRBJ1-3; 10 nucleotides agree with TRBD1. Trimming removed 6 bases from V and 5 bases from J; junction bases left unmatched: 10. Germline lookup yields CDR1 MDHEN and CDR2 SYDVKM. This CDR3 comprises 16 residues. The CDR3 loop is CASRSPRDRGRNTIYF. The CDR3 coding sequence is TGTGCCAGCAGAAGCCCCCGGGACAGGGGTCGAAACACCATATATTTT.

DNA for the CDR3: TGTGCCAGCAGCCCGGGGGTCAGCCGAGGGGAGACCCAGTACTTC. It specifies CASSPGVSRGETQYF. The rearrangement joins TRBV2 to TRBJ2-5; D is perhaps TRBD2 (6 bases). In germline, CDR1 is SNHLY, CDR2 FYNNEI. Trimming removed 6 bases at V and 5 bases at J, with 19 bases between. This CDR3 has 15 residues.

The chain joins TRBV11-2 to TRBJ2-3; no reliable D call. V was clipped by 1 base and J by 2 bases, with 7 bases between them. The germline CDR1 and CDR2 sequences are SGHAT and FQNNGV. The CDR3 is 14 residues long. CDR3 DNA sequence: TGTGCCAGCAGCTTAGGTACCTTCACAGATACGCAGTATTTT. It encodes CASSLGTFTDTQYF.

The table lists this clone with a few counts. This chain joins TRBV18 and TRBJ1-1; TRBD1 might be the D (5 bases). Germline V gene data show CDR1 as KGHSH and CDR2 as LQKENI. V was trimmed by 4 bases and J by 2 bases, leaving 8 bases between them. The CDR3 is made up of 13 amino acids. In DNA, the CDR3 is TGTGCCAGCTCACAACAGGAAAACACTGAAGCTTTCTTT. Protein sequence: CASSQQENTEAFF. Complete variable domain (other parts from reference TRBV18 and TRBJ1-1): NAGVMQNPRHLVRRRGQEARLRCSPMKGHSHVYWYRQLPEEGLKFMVYLQKENIIDESGMPKERFSAEFPKEGPSILRIQQVVRGDSAAYFCASSQQENTEAFFGQGTRLTVV.

The chain combines TRBV7-3 with TRBJ1-1; D is unresolved. The V end was cut by 2 bases, the J end by 1 base, with 5 bases between. This CDR3 spans 13 amino acids. Germline CDR1 is SGHTA and CDR2 is FQGTGA. CDR3 loop: CASSLWENTEAFF. CDR3 nucleotides: TGTGCCAGCAGCTTATGGGAGAACACTGAAGCTTTCTTT. The full variable domain, in which reference TRBV7-3 and TRBJ1-1 provide the parts outside the CDR3, is GAGVSQTPSNKVTEKGKYVELRCDPISGHTALYWYRQSLGQGPEFLIYFQGTGAADDSGLPNDRFFAVRPEGSVSTLKIQRTERGDSAVYLCASSLWENTEAFFGQGTRLTVV.

The V gene is TRBV7-2, the J gene TRBJ1-3; TRBD1 is a possible D gene (6 bases). Trimming shortened V by 5 bases and J by 0 bases, and 14 bases separated the two germline ends. The CDR3 is 16 amino acids. CDR1 is SGHTA and CDR2 is FQGNSA in the germline V gene. In DNA form, the CDR3 reads TGTGCCAGCAGCCCCGTCGACAGGACCTCTGGAAACACCATATATTTT. It specifies CASSPVDRTSGNTIYF.

This sequence joins TRBV4-2 and TRBJ1-2, with 10 bases aligning to TRBD1. Germline values: CDR1 LGHNA, CDR2 YNFKEQ. After removal of 6 bases from V and 2 bases from J, the junction contained 3 bases not matched to a gene. The CDR3 spans 14 residues. The CDR3 DNA sequence: TGTGCCAGCAGTCCGGGACAGGGGAACTATGGCTACACCTTC. Protein: CASSPGQGNYGYTF.